This T cell receptor beta chain was sequenced for a study of immune characterization of retroperitoneal liposarcoma. This CDR3 has 15 residues. V lost 7 bases to trimming and J lost 5 bases, with 18 bases between them. MiXCR, applied by TCRdb to the PCR reads, yields one record per CDR3 protein. The sample yields some 10,000 distinct CDR3 sequences, under 35% seen once. This TCR was recovered from a female donor with retroperitoneal liposarcoma. Sequenced material: tumor tissue. The J gene is TRBJ2-1, the V gene TRBV12-3 or TRBV12-4; D might be TRBD2 (5 bases). CDR3 DNA sequence: TGTGCCAGCAATCCCACACCCGGGGTCCACAATGAGCAGTTCTTC. This encodes CASNPTPGVHNEQFF.